A single sample gave rise to the 7 T cell receptor beta chains below, sequenced in a study of cytomegalovirus exposure and HLA in healthy donors. Researchers ran the PCR with 60 Vbeta and 13 Jbeta primers. TCRdb's copy holds only in-frame clones and misses some; the assay was immunoSEQ multiplex PCR. Its table lists tens of thousands of clones. The sequenced sample was PBMCs. Receptors were obtained from a boy younger than 18 in good health and CMV-seronegative.

The chain uses TRBV4-1 and TRBJ2-3, with TRBD1 identical over 11 bases. Germline V lookup: CDR1 MGHRA, CDR2 YSYEKL. This CDR3 is 16 amino acids long. The ends lost 2 bases at V and 6 bases at J; junction bases unmatched: 7. The CDR3 DNA reads TGCGCCAGCAGCCAAACCCTGGGACAGGGGGATGATACGCAGTATTTT. Its protein is CASSQTLGQGDDTQYF.

The rearrangement uses TRBV19 and TRBJ1-5; TRBD1 aligns across 8 bases. Germline CDR1 LNHDA, CDR2 SQIVND (reference sequence). This CDR3 is 16 amino acids long. V lost 6 bases and J lost 2; bases outside the gene matches: 9. CDR3 loop: CASSLFRGLGNQPQHF. The CDR3 bases are TGTGCCAGTAGCCTTTTCAGGGGGCTGGGCAATCAGCCCCAGCATTTT.

This clone is classed as large by frequency. The rearrangement uses TRBV19 and TRBJ1-1; D may be TRBD1 (5 bases). The V gene's germline CDR1 is LNHDA and CDR2 SQIVND (reference sequence). This CDR3 has 17 residues. V gave up 4 bases and J gave up 0 bases, with 18 bases separating them. CDR3 nucleotides: TGTGCCAGTAGTACTCCGGGGGGAGGATTTATGAACACTGAAGCTTTCTTT. Residues: CASSTPGGGFMNTEAFF.

The V gene is TRBV6-5, the J gene TRBJ1-2; maybe TRBD1 (6 bases). The V gene lost 0 bases and the J gene lost 7 bases, with 9 bases spanning the gap. Germline loops: CDR1 MNHEY, CDR2 SVGAGI. The CDR3 runs to 13 residues. The CDR3 region is CASSYSGAGGYTF. The CDR3 DNA sequence: TGTGCCAGCAGTTACTCGGGGGCGGGTGGCTACACCTTC.

The chain joins TRBV11-2 to TRBJ2-7, with 7 bases lining up with TRBD2. The CDR3 totals 15 residues. CDR1 is SGHAT, CDR2 FQNNGV, per germline. The J segment lost 2 bases and the V segment lost 1 base, leaving 5 bases of the junction unmatched. The CDR3: CASSLGASGTYEQYF. CDR3 sequence (DNA): TGTGCCAGCAGCTTAGGGGCTAGCGGAACCTACGAGCAGTACTTC.

The CDR3 bases are TGTGCCTGGAGTGAGGGGACAGGCGGAATGGTCCCGAACACCATATATTTT. It encodes CAWSEGTGGMVPNTIYF. The rearrangement uses TRBV30 and TRBJ1-3; TRBD1 agrees at 8 bases. This CDR3 region has 17 residues. V gave up 1 base and J gave up 7 bases; unmatched junction bases: 15. CDR1 GTSNPN and CDR2 SVGIG come from the germline V gene (reference sequence).

This chain connects TRBV6-5 to TRBJ2-3, with TRBD1 as a possible D gene (6 bases). The CDR3 totals 15 residues. CDR1 and CDR2 (germline): MNHEY, SVGAGI. V was shortened by 2 bases and J by 4 bases, with 13 bases between the two germline ends. CDR3 residues: CASSYGAGVADTQYF. CDR3 DNA sequence: TGTGCCAGCAGTTACGGGGCAGGGGTAGCAGATACGCAGTATTTT.